The 14 T cell receptor beta chains below were found in one sample sequenced in a study of cytomegalovirus exposure and HLA in healthy donors. This PCR relied on a set of 60 Vbeta primers and 13 Jbeta primers. Profiling relied on immunoSEQ multiplex PCR, and the TCRdb table lists in-frame clones only, not all of them. The sample comprises about 130,000 clones, 76% of which are singletons, and less than 2% rests with the top ten. Source material: PBMCs. These receptor sequences come from a female donor in good health and CMV-seropositive.

About this clone itself: One junction end disagrees with the germline gene, perhaps due to a read error. The same CDR3 also results from other DNA sequences found in this sample. The chain uses TRBV6-1 and TRBJ1-1, with 7 positions matching TRBD1. The CDR3 has 15 amino acids. Per germline, CDR1 MNHNS and CDR2 SASEGT. CDR3 region: CASRLGQTMNTEAFF. For the CDR3, the DNA is TGTGCTAGCAGGTTGGGACAGACCATGAACACTGAAGCTTTCTTT.

Written as DNA, the CDR3 is TGTGCCAGCAGTTCCATTTCAGGGGGCCGGCAGCCCCAGCATTTT. It translates to CASSSISGGRQPQHF. The genes are TRBV28 and TRBJ1-5; TRBD1 agrees at 8 bases. The CDR3 runs to 15 residues. CDR1 is MDHEN and CDR2 is SYDVKM in the germline V gene. J gave up 7 bases and V 4 bases, and 9 bases lay outside the gene matches.

V is TRBV5-1 and J is TRBJ2-1; a weak D match, TRBD1 (5 bases). The V gene's germline CDR1 is SGHRS and CDR2 YFSETQ. The CDR3 extends over 13 amino acids. Trimming stripped 3 bases from V and 9 bases from J, with 13 bases between. Written as DNA, the CDR3 is TGCGCCAGCAGCTCTCTCCAGGGCGGTGAGCAGTTCTTC. It yields the protein CASSSLQGGEQFF.

The chain joins TRBV11-2 to TRBJ1-4; D gene ambiguous. The CDR3 is 13 amino acids. The germline V and J ends were trimmed by 3 bases and 4 bases, with 6 bases remaining between them. Germline loops: CDR1 SGHAT, CDR2 FQNNGV. For the CDR3, the DNA is TGTGCCAGCAGCTTCGGGGTTAATGAAAAACTGTTTTTT. Amino acid sequence: CASSFGVNEKLFF.

This clone is a singleton in its sample. This chain links TRBV7-9 with TRBJ2-1; 7 bases align to TRBD2. The CDR3 is 15 residues long. Germline lookup yields CDR1 SEHNR and CDR2 FQNEAQ (reference sequence). With V trimmed by 1 base and J by 8 bases, 8 bases remained unmatched. The CDR3 reads CASSLVRLAEDEQFF. The CDR3, as DNA: TGTGCCAGCAGCTTAGTCAGACTAGCAGAGGATGAGCAGTTCTTC. Using reference TRBV7-9 and TRBJ2-1 for the parts outside the CDR3, the full variable domain is DTGVSQNPRHKITKRGQNVTFRCDPISEHNRLYWYRQTLGQGPEFLTYFQNEAQLEKSRLLSDRFSAERPKGSFSTLEIQRTEQGDSAMYLCASSLVRLAEDEQFFGPGTRLTVL.

This chain connects TRBV29-1 to TRBJ1-2; D is perhaps TRBD1 (5 bases). This CDR3 has 12 amino acids. With 3 bases removed from V and 6 bases from J, the gap between germline ends came to 11 bases. Per germline, CDR1 SQVTM and CDR2 ANQGSEA. The CDR3 nucleotides are TGCAGCGTTGATGGGGCAGTTGATGGCTACACCTTC. Its translation is CSVDGAVDGYTF. Looking up the rest from reference TRBV29-1 and TRBJ1-2 gives the full variable domain: SAVISQKPSRDICQRGTSLTIQCQVDSQVTMMFWYRQQPGQSLTLIATANQGSEATYESGFVIDKFPISRPNLTFSTLTVSNMSPEDSSIYLCSVDGAVDGYTFGSGTRLTVV.

Only a few counts were recorded for this clone. J is TRBJ2-5 and V is TRBV29-1; possible D gene TRBD2, 6 bases. CDR3 length equals 12 residues. Trimming took 8 bases from V and 6 from J, leaving 16 bases between them. Per germline, CDR1 SQVTM and CDR2 ANQGSEA. The chain's CDR3 is CSFLEGLKTQYF. The DNA of the CDR3 is TGCAGCTTCTTGGAGGGGCTAAAGACCCAGTACTTC.

The J gene is TRBJ2-7, the V gene TRBV6-6; D not certain. The CDR3 totals 13 residues. CDR1 and CDR2 from the germline V gene are MNHNY and SVGAGI (reference sequence). V was pared by 6 bases and J by 3 bases, with 12 bases between. The chain's CDR3 is CASSQSLVYEQYF. DNA of the CDR3: TGTGCCAGCAGCCAAAGCCTGGTCTACGAGCAGTACTTC.

The chain links TRBV5-4 to TRBJ2-3; 9 bases align to TRBD2. The germline V gene has CDR1 SGHNT and CDR2 YYREEE (reference sequence). CDR3 length equals 15 residues. V shed 6 bases, J shed 3 bases, and the junction held 8 bases outside the gene matches. The CDR3 DNA reads as TGTGCCAGCACTTCCTCTGGACTAGCGACAGATACGCAGTATTTT. Translation gives CASTSSGLATDTQYF.

The chain carries TRBV7-2 and TRBJ2-1, with TRBD2 identical over 9 bases. This CDR3 has 17 amino acids. V dropped 5 bases and J dropped 0; count of bases not matched to a gene: 8. Germline CDR1 reads SGHTA; CDR2 reads FQGNSA. CDR3 protein: CASSPRDSGSSYNEQFF. In DNA form, the CDR3 reads TGTGCCAGCAGCCCCCGGGATAGCGGGAGCTCCTACAATGAGCAGTTCTTC.

The gene calls are TRBV19 and TRBJ1-2; no reliable D call. Germline assignment: CDR1 LNHDA and CDR2 SQIVND (reference sequence). Trimming pared 5 bases from V and 7 bases from J, leaving 14 bases between. This CDR3 comprises 13 residues. The CDR3 bases are TGTGCCAGTAGTCATCCGGGAGTAGGTGGCTACACCTTC. Amino acid sequence: CASSHPGVGGYTF.

The chain combines TRBV7-8 with TRBJ2-7; D uncertain. This CDR3 comprises 14 residues. Looked up from germline, CDR1 is SGHVS and CDR2 is FQNEAQ. Trimming took off 6 bases at V and 0 bases at J, with 12 bases between the two ends. The CDR3 DNA reads TGTGCCAGCAGTTATCGTCGCGACTCCTACGAGCAGTACTTC. Its translation: CASSYRRDSYEQYF.

In regard to this clone: Sequence at one end of the junction differs from germline and may be a read error. This chain uses TRBV7-9 with TRBJ1-4; possibly TRBD1 for D (5 bases). The germline CDR1 and CDR2 sequences are SEHNR and FQNEAQ (reference sequence). The CDR3 is made up of 13 amino acids. The CDR3 region has the DNA TGTTCCAGCAGCCAGACAGAAGGTGAAAAACTGTTTTTT. Its protein product is CSSSQTEGEKLFF.

With regard to this clone: Other DNA variants within this sample encode the same CDR3. This chain connects TRBV9 to TRBJ2-1; perhaps TRBD1 as D (5 bases). The CDR3 covers 12 residues. CDR1 and CDR2 (germline): SGDLS, YYNGEE. V was clipped by 2 bases and J by 6 bases, with 6 bases between them. The DNA for the CDR3 is TGTGCCAGCAGCGTTGGGGCCAATGAGCAGTTCTTC. This codes for CASSVGANEQFF.